This TCR beta chain was recovered during a study of PD-1 blockade in classical Hodgkin lymphoma. TCRdb keeps only in-frame clones here, not all; method: immunoSEQ multiplex PCR. The profile shows some 25,000 clones, roughly four fifths of them singletons. Overall study findings and caveats: It was reported that newly diagnosed patients had less baseline TCR diversity than healthy donors.

Following autologous stem cell transplantation, relapse occurred in every patient, and exposure to brentuximab vedotin varied. About this clone: Its antigen is not known.

The receptor was isolated from a human donor with classical Hodgkin lymphoma. The material sequenced was peripheral blood mononuclear cells (PBMCs), taken before the second cycle of nivolumab.

The chain's CDR3 is CASSQDWLEQYF. The CDR3, as DNA: TGTGCCAGCAGCCAAGACTGGCTCGAGCAGTACTTC. J is TRBJ2-7 and V is TRBV4-2; no definite D call. The CDR3 runs 12 residues. The germline gives CDR1 LGHNA, CDR2 YNFKEQ. V lost 0 bases to trimming and J lost 6 bases, with 6 bases between them.